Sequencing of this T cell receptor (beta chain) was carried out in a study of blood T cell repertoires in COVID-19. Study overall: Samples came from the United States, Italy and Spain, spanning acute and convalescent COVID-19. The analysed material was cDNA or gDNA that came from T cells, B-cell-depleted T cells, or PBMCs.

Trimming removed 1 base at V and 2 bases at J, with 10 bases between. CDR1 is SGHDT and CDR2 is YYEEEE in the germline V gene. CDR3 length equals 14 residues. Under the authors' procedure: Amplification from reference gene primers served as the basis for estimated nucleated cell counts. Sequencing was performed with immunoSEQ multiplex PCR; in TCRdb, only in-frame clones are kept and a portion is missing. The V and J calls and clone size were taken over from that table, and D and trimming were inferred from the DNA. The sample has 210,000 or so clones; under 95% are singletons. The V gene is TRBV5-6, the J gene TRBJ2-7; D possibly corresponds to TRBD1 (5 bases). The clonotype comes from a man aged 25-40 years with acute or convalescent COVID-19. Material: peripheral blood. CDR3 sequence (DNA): TGTGCCAGCAGCTTGACAGGAAGAGCCTACGAGCAGTACTTC. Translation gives CASSLTGRAYEQYF. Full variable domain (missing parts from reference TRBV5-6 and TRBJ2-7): DAGVTQSPTHLIKTRGQQVTLRCSPKSGHDTVSWYQQALGQGPQFIFQYYEEEERQRGNFPDRFSGHQFPNYSSELNVNALLLGDSALYLCASSLTGRAYEQYFGPGTRLTVT.